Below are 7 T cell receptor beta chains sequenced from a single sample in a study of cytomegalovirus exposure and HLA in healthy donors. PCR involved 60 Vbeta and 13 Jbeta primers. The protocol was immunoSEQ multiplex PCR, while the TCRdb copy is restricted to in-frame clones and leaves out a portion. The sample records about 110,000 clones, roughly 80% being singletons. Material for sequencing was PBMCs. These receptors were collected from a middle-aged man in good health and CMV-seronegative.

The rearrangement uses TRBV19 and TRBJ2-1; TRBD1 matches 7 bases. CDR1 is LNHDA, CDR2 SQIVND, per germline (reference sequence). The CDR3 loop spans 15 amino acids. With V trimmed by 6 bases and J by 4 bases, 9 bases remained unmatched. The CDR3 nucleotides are TGTGCCAGTAGCAACAGGGACAGCTCTTACAATGAGCAGTTCTTC. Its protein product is CASSNRDSSYNEQFF.

CDR3 region: CASSQELQAGLSSYNEQFF. The CDR3 DNA sequence: TGCGCCAGCAGCCAAGAACTTCAGGCGGGGTTGAGCTCCTACAATGAGCAGTTCTTC. The chain carries TRBV4-1 and TRBJ2-1, with a weak D call TRBD2 (6 bases). Germline V lookup: CDR1 MGHRA, CDR2 YSYEKL. Trimming took off 0 bases at V and 0 bases at J, with 18 bases between the two ends. CDR3 size: 19 residues.

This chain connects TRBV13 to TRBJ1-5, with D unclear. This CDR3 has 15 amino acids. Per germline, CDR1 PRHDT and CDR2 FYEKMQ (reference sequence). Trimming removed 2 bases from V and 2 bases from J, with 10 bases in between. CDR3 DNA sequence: TGTGCCAGCAGCTTACGAGGGTCTGGCAATCAGCCCCAGCATTTT. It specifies CASSLRGSGNQPQHF. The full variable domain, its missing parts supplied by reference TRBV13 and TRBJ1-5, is AAGVIQSPRHLIKEKRETATLKCYPIPRHDTVYWYQQGPGQDPQFLISFYEKMQSDKGSIPDRFSAQQFSDYHSELNMSSLELGDSALYFCASSLRGSGNQPQHFGDGTRLSIL.

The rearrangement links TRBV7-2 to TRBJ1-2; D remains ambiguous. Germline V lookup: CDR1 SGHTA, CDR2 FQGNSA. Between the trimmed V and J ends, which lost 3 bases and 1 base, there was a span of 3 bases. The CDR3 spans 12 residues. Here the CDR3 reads CASSFSNYGYTF. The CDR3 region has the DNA TGTGCCAGCAGCTTTAGTAACTATGGCTACACCTTC.

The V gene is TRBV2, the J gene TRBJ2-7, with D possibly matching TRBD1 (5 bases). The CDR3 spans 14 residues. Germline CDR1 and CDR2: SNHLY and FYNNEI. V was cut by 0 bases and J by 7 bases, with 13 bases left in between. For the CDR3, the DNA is TGTGCCAGCAGTGAAGCTCGCAGGGTGGGAGAGCAGTACTTC. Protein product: CASSEARRVGEQYF.

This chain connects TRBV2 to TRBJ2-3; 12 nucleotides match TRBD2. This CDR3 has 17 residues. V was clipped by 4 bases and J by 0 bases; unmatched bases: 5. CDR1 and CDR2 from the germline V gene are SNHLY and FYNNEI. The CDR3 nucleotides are TGTGCCAGCAGTGGACTAGCGGGGGACCTAAGCACAGATACGCAGTATTTT. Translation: CASSGLAGDLSTDTQYF.

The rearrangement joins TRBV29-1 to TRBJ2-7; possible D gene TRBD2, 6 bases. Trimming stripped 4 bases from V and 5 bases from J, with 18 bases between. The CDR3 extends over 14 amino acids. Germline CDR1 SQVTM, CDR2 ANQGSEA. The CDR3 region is CSVGGGRKGNEQYF. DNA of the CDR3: TGCAGCGTTGGGGGAGGACGCAAAGGAAACGAGCAGTACTTC.